A selection of T cell receptor beta chains follows, all from one sample in a study of T cell clonotyping in hematopoietic cell transplantation. The assay was immunoSEQ multiplex PCR, and TCRdb's table has in-frame clones only and misses some. The sample consists of some 30,000 clones, roughly 91% of them appearing once. The input for sequencing was peripheral blood mononuclear cells, taken before stem cell transplant. The receptors were sampled from a man aged 45-65 years with acute myeloid leukemia. Some clones in this sample may be carry-over from other donors' samples. Both conserved end residues are part of each CDR3. Fields, in order: V gene, J gene, D gene, clone size, CDR3 protein. D genes are given only for firm matches. Clone size, where shown, is once, few, many, or a class for clones that have expanded.

v_gene: TRBV5-4
j_gene: TRBJ1-4
d_gene: NA
abundance: NA
CDR3aa: CASSSAAADEKLFF

v_gene: TRBV19
j_gene: TRBJ1-3
d_gene: NA
abundance: NA
CDR3aa: CASRGSSGNTIYF

v_gene: TRBV4-3
j_gene: TRBJ1-2
d_gene: NA
abundance: NA
CDR3aa: CASSQEEDTFYGYTF

v_gene: TRBV28
j_gene: TRBJ2-6
d_gene: TRBD1
abundance: once
CDR3aa: CAGAQRGPGANVLTF

v_gene: TRBV9
j_gene: TRBJ1-2
d_gene: TRBD1
abundance: few
CDR3aa: CASSPEIGTAYGYTF

v_gene: TRBV7-6
j_gene: TRBJ1-2
d_gene: NA
abundance: NA
CDR3aa: CASSPPGEGYGYTF

v_gene: TRBV5-1
j_gene: TRBJ2-2
d_gene: NA
abundance: NA
CDR3aa: CASSGAASNTGELFF

v_gene: TRBV7-2
j_gene: TRBJ2-3
d_gene: NA
abundance: NA
CDR3aa: CASRDTKGTDTQYF

v_gene: TRBV5-1
j_gene: TRBJ2-1
d_gene: NA
abundance: NA
CDR3aa: CASSLGVGNEQFF

v_gene: TRBV5-1
j_gene: TRBJ1-1
d_gene: TRBD1
abundance: NA
CDR3aa: CASSSGQGHTEAFF

v_gene: TRBV19
j_gene: TRBJ1-2
d_gene: NA
abundance: NA
CDR3aa: CASSTGYGYTF

v_gene: TRBV4-1
j_gene: TRBJ2-7
d_gene: NA
abundance: NA
CDR3aa: CASSQEWTSITYEQYF

v_gene: TRBV19
j_gene: TRBJ1-5
d_gene: NA
abundance: NA
CDR3aa: CASRIEGPGNQPQHF

v_gene: TRBV11-3
j_gene: TRBJ2-5
d_gene: NA
abundance: once
CDR3aa: CASSLKAGQETQYF

v_gene: TRBV5-1
j_gene: TRBJ1-2
d_gene: NA
abundance: few
CDR3aa: CASSFVGARHGYTF

v_gene: TRBV5-1
j_gene: TRBJ2-3
d_gene: NA
abundance: NA
CDR3aa: CASSLDPQGPDTQYF

v_gene: TRBV28
j_gene: TRBJ2-5
d_gene: TRBD1
abundance: NA
CDR3aa: CASSPGQPQETQYF

v_gene: TRBV2
j_gene: TRBJ2-1
d_gene: TRBD2
abundance: NA
CDR3aa: CASSPGLGGRDEQFF

v_gene: TRBV28
j_gene: TRBJ2-7
d_gene: TRBD1
abundance: NA
CDR3aa: CASSGPQGTGEQYF

v_gene: TRBV7-9
j_gene: TRBJ1-1
d_gene: NA
abundance: NA
CDR3aa: CASSLAGEAFF

v_gene: TRBV6-6
j_gene: TRBJ2-7
d_gene: TRBD2
abundance: NA
CDR3aa: CASSPRGGGYEQYF

v_gene: TRBV25-1
j_gene: TRBJ2-7
d_gene: NA
abundance: NA
CDR3aa: CASSQGEGEQYF

v_gene: TRBV7-2
j_gene: TRBJ1-1
d_gene: TRBD1
abundance: NA
CDR3aa: CASSPHRGVMNTEAFF

v_gene: TRBV7-8
j_gene: TRBJ2-1
d_gene: NA
abundance: NA
CDR3aa: CASSLTLQSSSVNEQFF

v_gene: TRBV5-1
j_gene: TRBJ2-7
d_gene: NA
abundance: once
CDR3aa: CASSPEGGATYEQYF

v_gene: TRBV7-2
j_gene: TRBJ2-2
d_gene: NA
abundance: NA
CDR3aa: CASSLVRGGTGELFF

v_gene: TRBV9
j_gene: TRBJ1-1
d_gene: NA
abundance: NA
CDR3aa: CASSSHRESTEAFF

v_gene: TRBV4-2
j_gene: TRBJ1-5
d_gene: TRBD1
abundance: once
CDR3aa: CASSQSEGQKKPQHF

v_gene: TRBV4-1
j_gene: TRBJ1-1
d_gene: TRBD1
abundance: NA
CDR3aa: CASSRDREEAFF

v_gene: TRBV4-2
j_gene: TRBJ2-7
d_gene: TRBD2
abundance: NA
CDR3aa: CASSLAGGGNEQYF

v_gene: TRBV7-2
j_gene: TRBJ2-1
d_gene: TRBD1
abundance: NA
CDR3aa: CASSLRGRMQQFF

v_gene: TRBV4-1
j_gene: TRBJ2-7
d_gene: TRBD2
abundance: NA
CDR3aa: CASSPGLAGLYEQYF

v_gene: TRBV28
j_gene: TRBJ1-2
d_gene: NA
abundance: NA
CDR3aa: CASTLTAYGYTF

v_gene: TRBV7-2
j_gene: TRBJ1-6
d_gene: NA
abundance: NA
CDR3aa: CASSLEARGSPLHF

v_gene: TRBV7-2
j_gene: TRBJ2-3
d_gene: NA
abundance: NA
CDR3aa: CASSFPVGGTDTQYF

v_gene: TRBV28
j_gene: TRBJ1-1
d_gene: NA
abundance: NA
CDR3aa: CASSLSGSNTEAFF

v_gene: TRBV28
j_gene: TRBJ2-1
d_gene: TRBD1
abundance: NA
CDR3aa: CASRSLDRGPYNEQFF

v_gene: TRBV11-3
j_gene: TRBJ2-5
d_gene: TRBD2
abundance: NA
CDR3aa: CASSLASTSGQETQYF

v_gene: TRBV5-1
j_gene: TRBJ2-2
d_gene: NA
abundance: NA
CDR3aa: CASSLAAPGAGELFF

v_gene: TRBV5-8
j_gene: TRBJ1-2
d_gene: NA
abundance: NA
CDR3aa: CASSLVTYGYTF

v_gene: TRBV18
j_gene: TRBJ2-7
d_gene: TRBD1
abundance: NA
CDR3aa: CASSPDREAYEQYF

v_gene: TRBV2
j_gene: TRBJ1-5
d_gene: NA
abundance: NA
CDR3aa: CASSTEAGYAPQHF

v_gene: TRBV6-5
j_gene: TRBJ2-7
d_gene: NA
abundance: NA
CDR3aa: CASSFRDTSYEQYF

v_gene: TRBV7-2
j_gene: TRBJ2-5
d_gene: TRBD2
abundance: NA
CDR3aa: CASSFVLPASGGRRGAQYF

v_gene: TRBV5-1
j_gene: TRBJ1-4
d_gene: TRBD1
abundance: NA
CDR3aa: CASSGQGDATNEKLFF